These 31 T cell receptor beta chains share one sample of origin, sequenced in a study of cytomegalovirus exposure and HLA in healthy donors. Both 60 Vbeta primers and 13 Jbeta primers went into the PCR. Sequencing was performed with immunoSEQ multiplex PCR; in TCRdb, only in-frame clones are kept and a portion is missing. Found here are about 150,000 clones; the top ten clones hold approximately 1.5%. Material for sequencing was PBMCs. These receptors were taken from a woman between 50 and 59 years old in good health and CMV-seronegative.

This chain joins TRBV4-3 and TRBJ2-7; tentatively, D is TRBD2 (5 bases). The CDR3 contains 15 residues. The germline CDR1 and CDR2 sequences are LGHNA and YSLEER. Trimming took off 0 bases at V and 2 bases at J, with 11 bases between the two ends. CDR3 nucleotides: TGCGCCAGCAGCCAAGACGCAACGGGAACCTACGAGCAGTACTTC. This encodes CASSQDATGTYEQYF.

The CDR3 spells CASRTGVDSPLHF. The DNA of the CDR3 is TGTGCCAGTAGAACAGGGGTGGATTCACCCCTCCACTTT. The genes are TRBV19 and TRBJ1-6, with 7 bases aligning to TRBD1. CDR3 length equals 13 residues. Unmatched junction bases numbered 4, after V lost 6 bases and J lost 8 bases. Germline CDR1 and CDR2: LNHDA and SQIVND (reference sequence). Combining the CDR3 with reference TRBV19 and TRBJ1-6 gives the whole variable domain DGGITQSPKYLFRKEGQNVTLSCEQNLNHDAMYWYRQDPGQGLRLIYYSQIVNDFQKGDIAEGYSVSREKKESFPLTVTSAQKNPTAFYLCASRTGVDSPLHFGNGTRLTVT.

This chain connects TRBV2 to TRBJ1-2; 8 nucleotides align to TRBD1. There are 13 residues in the CDR3. V shed 6 bases and J 8 bases; nucleotides not matched to a gene: 8. Germline-derived CDR1 and CDR2 are SNHLY and FYNNEI. The CDR3 region has the DNA TGTGCCAGCAGAGAACAGGGGGGTAGGGGCTACACCTTC. Protein product: CASREQGGRGYTF.

The gene calls are TRBV6-1 and TRBJ1-1; D gene unclear. Germline V gene lookup returns CDR1 MNHNS and CDR2 SASEGT. The CDR3 loop spans 15 amino acids. The V end lost 1 base, the J end lost 5 bases, and 14 bases lay between the germline ends. CDR3 loop: CASSEVQEPGTEAFF. CDR3 sequence (DNA): TGTGCCAGCAGTGAAGTCCAGGAGCCGGGGACTGAAGCTTTCTTT.

This chain connects TRBV5-4 to TRBJ2-6, with D possibly being TRBD2 (7 bases). CDR3 length equals 18 residues. The V end was cut by 4 bases, the J end by 2 bases, with 19 bases between. The germline CDR1 and CDR2 sequences are SGHNT and YYREEE (reference sequence). CDR3 sequence (DNA): TGTGCCAGCAGCACCCCGATGGGGGGGCGGACTGGGGCCAACGTCCTGACTTTC. It yields the protein CASSTPMGGRTGANVLTF.

The rearrangement uses TRBV7-3 and TRBJ2-7; the match to TRBD2 covers 8 bases. Germline trimming cut 4 bases from V and 0 bases from J; bases unmatched to any gene: 5. Germline assignment: CDR1 SGHTA and CDR2 FQGTGA. CDR3 length: 15 residues. The DNA for the CDR3 is TGTGCCAGCAGCTACGGGGGGGGCAGCTCCTACGAGCAGTACTTC. This sequence encodes CASSYGGGSSYEQYF. Combining the CDR3 with reference TRBV7-3 and TRBJ2-7 gives the whole variable domain GAGVSQTPSNKVTEKGKYVELRCDPISGHTALYWYRQSLGQGPEFLIYFQGTGAADDSGLPNDRFFAVRPEGSVSTLKIQRTERGDSAVYLCASSYGGGSSYEQYFGPGTRLTVT.

This chain joins TRBV5-3 and TRBJ1-4; no definite D call. TRBV5-3 is assigned to the ORF class and has an uncertain function. The CDR3 contains 13 residues. Trimming took off 0 bases at V and 6 bases at J, with 6 bases between the two ends. Here the CDR3 DNA reads TGTGCCAGAAGCTTGGATCCAGATGAAAAACTGTTTTTT. Translation: CARSLDPDEKLFF.

The V call is TRBV10-3, the J call TRBJ1-4, with TRBD1 as a possible D gene (6 bases). The length of the CDR3 is 15 residues. CDR1 and CDR2 from the germline V gene are ENHRY and SYGVKD. Trimming pared 4 bases from V and 0 bases from J, leaving 9 bases between. CDR3 nucleotide sequence: TGTGCCATCAGTGGCACAGGGTCAACTAATGAAAAACTGTTTTTT. Translated: CAISGTGSTNEKLFF.

The chain combines TRBV7-2 with TRBJ1-1; 7 nucleotides line up with TRBD1. Germline V gives CDR1 SGHTA, CDR2 FQGNSA. This CDR3 is 14 amino acids long. V was pared by 5 bases and J by 5 bases, with 8 bases of the junction left unmatched. The CDR3 nucleotides read TGTGCCAGCAGCCTAGAGAGGGGGCGGACTGAAGCTTTCTTT. Translated: CASSLERGRTEAFF.

The chain has TRBV5-4 and TRBJ2-5; the match to TRBD2 covers 8 bases. CDR1 and CDR2 (germline): SGHNT, YYREEE (reference sequence). J gave up 5 bases and V 4 bases, and 4 bases lay outside the gene matches. This CDR3 comprises 13 residues. This CDR3 is CASSREGVETQYF. The DNA for the CDR3 is TGTGCCAGCAGCCGGGAGGGGGTGGAGACCCAGTACTTC.

This chain joins TRBV4-2 and TRBJ2-5, with 7 bases aligning to TRBD2. Trimming at V came to 5 bases and at J to 2 bases, leaving 11 bases not matched to a gene. Germline V gene data show CDR1 as LGHNA and CDR2 as YNFKEQ. The CDR3 contains 16 residues. This CDR3 is CASSSSSGEGQETQYF. In nucleotides, the CDR3 is TGTGCCAGCAGCTCCTCCTCCGGGGAGGGGCAAGAGACCCAGTACTTC.

V and J are TRBV7-6 and TRBJ1-1, with D unresolved. This CDR3 comprises 13 residues. From germline, CDR1 is SGHVS and CDR2 FNYEAQ. The V end was cut by 5 bases, the J end by 5 bases, with 12 bases between. This chain's CDR3 is CASSKNPVTEAFF. The CDR3 DNA sequence: TGTGCCAGCAGCAAAAACCCGGTAACTGAAGCTTTCTTT.

In DNA, the CDR3 is TGTGCCAGCAGTTTTTGGAGCACCGGGGAGCTGTTTTTT. Amino acid sequence: CASSFWSTGELFF. The chain couples TRBV27 to TRBJ2-2; no definite D call. This CDR3 has 13 residues. Germline loops: CDR1 MNHEY, CDR2 SMNVEV (reference sequence). Trimming took 3 bases from V and 4 from J, leaving 6 bases between them.

CDR3 in DNA: TGTGCCAGCAGCGTAGGAGGGACAGGGGACGGAGAGACCCAGTACTTC. Protein product: CASSVGGTGDGETQYF. This chain connects TRBV9 to TRBJ2-5, with TRBD1 identical over 10 bases. In germline, CDR1 is SGDLS, CDR2 YYNGEE. The V segment lost 0 bases and the J segment 4 bases; nucleotides outside the gene matches: 6. This CDR3 spans 16 amino acids.

The V and J genes are TRBV6-6 and TRBJ2-5; 13 positions agree with TRBD2. From germline, CDR1 is MNHNY and CDR2 SVGAGI (reference sequence). Unmatched junction bases numbered 7, after V lost 6 bases and J lost 9 bases. The CDR3 is 14 amino acids. The CDR3 bases are TGTGCCAGCAGAGGGACTAGCGGGGTTGCTTCCCAGTACTTC. Its protein product is CASRGTSGVASQYF.

CDR3 loop: CASSLGSPSGYEQYF. The CDR3 DNA reads as TGTGCCAGCAGCCTGGGCTCGCCTAGCGGATACGAGCAGTACTTC. The gene calls are TRBV4-2 and TRBJ2-7, with TRBD2 matching over 7 bases. The CDR3 is 15 residues long. Trimming removed 4 bases from V and 4 bases from J; junction bases left unmatched: 10. From germline, CDR1 is LGHNA and CDR2 YNFKEQ.

The chain carries TRBV9 and TRBJ2-2; TRBD2 matches at 7 bases. CDR3 length equals 17 residues. Trimming removed 1 base from V and 7 bases from J; junction bases left unmatched: 13. The germline CDR1 and CDR2 sequences are SGDLS and YYNGEE. The CDR3 loop reads CASSVLGRANLDGELFF. Written as DNA, the CDR3 is TGTGCCAGCAGCGTATTGGGGAGGGCCAACCTCGACGGGGAGCTGTTTTTT. The full variable domain, with the rest looked up from reference TRBV9 and TRBJ2-2, is DSGVTQTPKHLITATGQRVTLRCSPRSGDLSVYWYQQSLDQGLQFLIQYYNGEERAKGNILERFSAQQFPDLHSELNLSSLELGDSALYFCASSVLGRANLDGELFFGEGSRLTVL.

The genes are TRBV27 and TRBJ1-4; D is uncertain. This CDR3 contains 14 residues. Germline lookup yields CDR1 MNHEY and CDR2 SMNVEV (reference sequence). Trimming cost V 6 bases and J 6 bases, with 14 bases left between them. CDR3 DNA: TGTGCCAGCAGGAACAGCGGTGGAGATGAAAAACTGTTTTTT. Translation gives CASRNSGGDEKLFF.

V is TRBV4-1 and J is TRBJ2-7; D may be TRBD1 (6 bases). The CDR3 consists of 15 residues. The V end lost 4 bases, the J end lost 3 bases, and 16 bases lay between the germline ends. From germline, CDR1 is MGHRA and CDR2 YSYEKL. The chain's CDR3 is CASSLLGAPLYEQYF. Here the CDR3 DNA reads TGCGCCAGCAGCCTCTTGGGGGCGCCTCTCTACGAGCAGTACTTC.

The rearrangement links TRBV19 to TRBJ2-7; D may be TRBD2 (5 bases). V was trimmed by 1 base and J by 5 bases, leaving 9 bases between them. Per germline, CDR1 LNHDA and CDR2 SQIVND (reference sequence). This CDR3 has 13 amino acids. CDR3 sequence (DNA): TGTGCCAGTAGTATAGGAGGGCGAGACGAGCAGTACTTC. Its protein product is CASSIGGRDEQYF. Supplemented by reference TRBV19 and TRBJ2-7, the full variable domain reads DGGITQSPKYLFRKEGQNVTLSCEQNLNHDAMYWYRQDPGQGLRLIYYSQIVNDFQKGDIAEGYSVSREKKESFPLTVTSAQKNPTAFYLCASSIGGRDEQYFGPGTRLTVT.

The rearrangement uses TRBV19 and TRBJ1-1, with D maybe TRBD1 (6 bases). Trimming pared 3 bases from V and 1 base from J, leaving 12 bases between. Germline V gene sequence: CDR1 LNHDA, CDR2 SQIVND (reference sequence). The CDR3 covers 15 residues. CDR3 amino acids: CASSIWGHRNTEAFF. CDR3 sequence (DNA): TGTGCCAGTAGTATCTGGGGACACAGGAACACTGAAGCTTTCTTT.

Written as DNA, the CDR3 is TGTGCCTGGTGGGGAGGGGGGGCAGGGAATGAGCAGTTCTTC. This gives the protein CAWWGGGAGNEQFF. The rearrangement links TRBV30 to TRBJ2-1; TRBD2 is a possible D gene (7 bases). This CDR3 region has 14 residues. Germline assignment: CDR1 GTSNPN and CDR2 SVGIG (reference sequence). V gave up 5 bases and J gave up 7 bases, with 18 bases separating them. The full variable domain, with the rest looked up from reference TRBV30 and TRBJ2-1, is SQTIHQWPATLVQPVGSPLSLECTVEGTSNPNLYWYRQAAGRGLQLLFYSVGIGQISSEVPQNLSASRPQDRQFILSSKKLLLSDSGFYLCAWWGGGAGNEQFFGPGTRLTVL.

The rearrangement links TRBV5-1 to TRBJ2-7; D is uncertain. Germline V lookup: CDR1 SGHRS, CDR2 YFSETQ. The V end was cut by 0 bases, the J end by 2 bases, with 9 bases between. This CDR3 has 14 amino acids. Here the CDR3 DNA reads TGCGCCAGCAGCTTGGATCCCCAGGCCTACGAGCAGTACTTC. Its translation is CASSLDPQAYEQYF. Full variable domain (missing parts from reference TRBV5-1 and TRBJ2-7): KAGVTQTPRYLIKTRGQQVTLSCSPISGHRSVSWYQQTPGQGLQFLFEYFSETQRNKGNFPGRFSGRQFSNSRSEMNVSTLELGDSALYLCASSLDPQAYEQYFGPGTRLTVT.

The chain uses TRBV6-1 and TRBJ1-1; a weak D match, TRBD1 (6 bases). The V gene's germline CDR1 is MNHNS and CDR2 SASEGT. The CDR3 runs 14 residues. Between the trimmed V and J ends, which lost 6 bases and 6 bases, there was a span of 17 bases. As DNA, the CDR3 is TGTGCCAGCAGCGCATACCAGGACAGCCCTGAAGCTTTCTTT. Translation: CASSAYQDSPEAFF.

The chain uses TRBV28 and TRBJ2-1; 8 bases match TRBD2. After removal of 5 bases from V and 6 bases from J, the junction contained 3 bases not matched to a gene. Germline CDR1 and CDR2: MDHEN and SYDVKM. The CDR3 covers 13 residues. CDR3: CASSIGTSNEQFF. CDR3 bases: TGTGCCAGCAGTATCGGGACTAGCAATGAGCAGTTCTTC.

V is TRBV4-3 and J is TRBJ2-1, with TRBD1 identical over 9 bases. J was trimmed by 7 bases and V by 3 bases; bases with no gene match: 10. The CDR3 contains 16 residues. The germline CDR1 and CDR2 sequences are LGHNA and YSLEER. This CDR3 reads CASSHVRDRVGNEQFF. CDR3 nucleotide sequence: TGCGCCAGCAGCCATGTCCGGGACAGGGTGGGGAATGAGCAGTTCTTC.

The CDR3 reads CASSIWTSGGQTWETQYF. As DNA, the CDR3 is TGCGCCAGCAGCATATGGACTAGCGGGGGCCAAACATGGGAGACCCAGTACTTC. The rearrangement joins TRBV5-1 to TRBJ2-5; 13 bases fit TRBD2. V lost 4 bases to trimming and J lost 5 bases; unmatched junction nucleotides: 14. The CDR3 totals 18 residues. Germline CDR1 reads SGHRS; CDR2 reads YFSETQ.

The chain links TRBV18 to TRBJ1-2; 10 bases align to TRBD1. Trimming took 5 bases from V and 8 from J; bases not matched to a gene: 5. This CDR3 comprises 13 residues. Germline CDR1 and CDR2: KGHSH and LQKENI. The DNA of the CDR3 is TGTGCCAGCTCAGCCGGGACAGGGGAGGGCTACACCTTC. Translated, it gives CASSAGTGEGYTF. The full variable domain, completed using reference TRBV18 and TRBJ1-2, is NAGVMQNPRHLVRRRGQEARLRCSPMKGHSHVYWYRQLPEEGLKFMVYLQKENIIDESGMPKERFSAEFPKEGPSILRIQQVVRGDSAAYFCASSAGTGEGYTFGSGTRLTVV.

V is TRBV5-1 and J is TRBJ2-5, with TRBD2 identical over 7 bases. The CDR3 runs to 14 residues. The J segment lost 0 bases and the V segment lost 4 bases, leaving 3 bases of the junction unmatched. CDR1 SGHRS and CDR2 YFSETQ come from the germline V gene. In DNA form, the CDR3 reads TGCGCCAGCAGCGCCCGGGGGGACCAAGAGACCCAGTACTTC. It codes for CASSARGDQETQYF.

The rearrangement joins TRBV29-1 to TRBJ2-2, with TRBD1 matching over 10 bases. Germline V gene data show CDR1 as SQVTM and CDR2 as ANQGSEA. Germline trimming cut 4 bases from V and 4 bases from J; bases unmatched to any gene: 3. The CDR3 covers 14 residues. In DNA form, the CDR3 reads TGCAGCGTTGTGGGACAGGGGATCACCGGGGAGCTGTTTTTT. Its protein product is CSVVGQGITGELFF.

The chain employs TRBV5-1 and TRBJ1-1; 8 bases line up with TRBD1. The germline V gene has CDR1 SGHRS and CDR2 YFSETQ. The V and J ends lost 5 bases and 1 base, in that order; junction bases with no gene match: 1. This CDR3 region has 13 residues. The CDR3 coding sequence is TGCGCCAGCAGAACAGGGGGGAACACTGAAGCTTTCTTT. Protein sequence: CASRTGGNTEAFF.